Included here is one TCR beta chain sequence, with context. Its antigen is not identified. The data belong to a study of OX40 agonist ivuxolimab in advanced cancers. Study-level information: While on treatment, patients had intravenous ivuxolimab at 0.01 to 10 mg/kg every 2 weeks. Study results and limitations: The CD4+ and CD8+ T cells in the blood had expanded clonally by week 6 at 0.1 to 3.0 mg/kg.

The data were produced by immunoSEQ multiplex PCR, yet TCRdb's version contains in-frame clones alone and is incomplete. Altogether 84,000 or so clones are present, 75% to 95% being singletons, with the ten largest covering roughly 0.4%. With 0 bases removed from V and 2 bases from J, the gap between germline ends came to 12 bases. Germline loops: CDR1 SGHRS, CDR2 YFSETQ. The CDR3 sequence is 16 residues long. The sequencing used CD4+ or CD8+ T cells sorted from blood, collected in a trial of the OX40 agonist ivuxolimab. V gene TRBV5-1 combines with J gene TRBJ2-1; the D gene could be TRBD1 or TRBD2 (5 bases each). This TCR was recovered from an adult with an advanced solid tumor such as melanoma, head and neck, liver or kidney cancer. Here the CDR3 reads CASSLESGSAYNEQFF. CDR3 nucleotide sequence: TGCGCCAGCAGCTTGGAATCAGGGAGCGCCTACAATGAGCAGTTCTTC.